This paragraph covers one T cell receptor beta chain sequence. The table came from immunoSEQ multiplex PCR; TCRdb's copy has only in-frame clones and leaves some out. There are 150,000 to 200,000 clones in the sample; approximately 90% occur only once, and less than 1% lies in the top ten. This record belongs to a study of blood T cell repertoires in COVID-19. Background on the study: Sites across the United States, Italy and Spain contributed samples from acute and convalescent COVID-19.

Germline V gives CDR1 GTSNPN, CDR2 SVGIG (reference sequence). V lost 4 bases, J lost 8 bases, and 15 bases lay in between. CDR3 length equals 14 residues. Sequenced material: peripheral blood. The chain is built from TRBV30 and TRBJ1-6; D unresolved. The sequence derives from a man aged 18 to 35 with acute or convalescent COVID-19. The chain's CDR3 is CAWTPRLVDSPLHF. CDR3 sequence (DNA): TGTGCCTGGACCCCTAGGCTTGTGGATTCACCCCTCCACTTT.